Below, 22 T cell receptor beta chains from the same sample are listed, as sequenced in a study of T cell responses to AZD1222 COVID-19 vaccine. Sequencing used immunoSEQ multiplex PCR; TCRdb keeps in-frame clones, though not all of them. The table shows 140,000 to 150,000 clones, with around 93% occurring only once. The sample here was peripheral blood, taken on day 0 of AZD1222 vaccination. These receptor sequences come from an adult in good health.

This clone has a count of ten or more. The chain has TRBV9 and TRBJ1-1; TRBD1 aligns across 8 bases. This CDR3 is 16 amino acids long. V gave up 3 bases and J gave up 4 bases; unmatched junction bases: 11. The germline V gene encodes CDR1 SGDLS and CDR2 YYNGEE. CDR3 residues: CASSADRGPWGTEAFF. The CDR3 DNA reads TGTGCCAGCAGCGCTGACAGGGGCCCCTGGGGCACTGAAGCTTTCTTT.

The chain joins TRBV6-5 to TRBJ1-2; weak D call: TRBD1 (5 bases). This CDR3 is built from 15 residues. Germline V CDR1 and CDR2: MNHEY, SVGAGI. Trimming took 6 bases from V and 6 from J, leaving 20 bases between them. The CDR3 DNA sequence: TGTGCCAGCAGCTTGACCGGGGACCTGGAGGATGGCTACACCTTC. It encodes CASSLTGDLEDGYTF.

V usage is TRBV18 and J usage is TRBJ1-2; 8 bases are a match to TRBD1. Germline CDR1 is KGHSH and CDR2 is LQKENI. The trim removed 6 bases at V and 1 base at J, leaving 4 bases unmatched. The CDR3 loop spans 14 amino acids. CDR3 amino acids: CASSPGQVNYGYTF. As DNA, the CDR3 is TGTGCCAGCTCCCCGGGACAGGTTAACTATGGCTACACCTTC.

The chain carries TRBV3-1 (or the pseudogene TRBV3-2) and TRBJ2-7, with 9 nucleotides matching TRBD2. Germline trimming cut 4 bases from V and 4 bases from J; bases unmatched to any gene: 8. CDR3 length: 15 amino acids. CDR1 and CDR2 from the germline V gene are LGHDT and YNNKEL (reference sequence). The DNA of the CDR3 is TGTGCCAGCAGCCTCCGGGGCGGGAGGGAGTACGAGCAGTACTTC. Translated, it gives CASSLRGGREYEQYF.

The genes are TRBV4-1 and TRBJ1-5, with TRBD1 as a possible D gene (5 bases). This CDR3 has 18 residues. Germline CDR1 reads MGHRA; CDR2 reads YSYEKL. The V end lost 4 bases, the J end lost 1 base, and 20 bases lay between the germline ends. CDR3 nucleotides: TGCGCCAGCAGCCTTGAGGCCCAGGGTTTGTTCAGCAATCAGCCCCAGCATTTT. It encodes CASSLEAQGLFSNQPQHF.

This chain links TRBV7-6 with TRBJ1-3; the D is unclear. Germline assignment: CDR1 SGHVS and CDR2 FNYEAQ. V lost 4 bases and J 0 bases, leaving 13 bases between the germline ends. The CDR3 length is 16 residues. This CDR3 reads CASSYGPEPSGNTIYF. For the CDR3, the DNA is TGTGCCAGCAGCTATGGTCCGGAGCCCTCTGGAAACACCATATATTTT.

V is TRBV4-1 and J is TRBJ1-2; 9 bases are a match to TRBD1. In germline, CDR1 is MGHRA, CDR2 YSYEKL. This CDR3 has 17 amino acids. After removal of 0 bases from V and 8 bases from J, the junction contained 13 bases not matched to a gene. The CDR3 reads CASSQDFRGQGLKGYTF. The CDR3 nucleotides read TGCGCCAGCAGCCAAGATTTTAGAGGACAGGGGTTGAAGGGCTACACCTTC.

The V and J genes are TRBV12-3 or TRBV12-4 and TRBJ1-5; D gene ambiguous. The length of the CDR3 is 11 residues. With 8 bases removed from V and 7 bases from J, the gap between germline ends came to 9 bases. This CDR3 reads CASGPGQPQHF. CDR3 DNA: TGTGCCAGCGGGCCCGGCCAGCCCCAGCATTTT.

This clone was counted only a few times. This chain connects TRBV6-1 to TRBJ2-7; D is ambiguous. V was cut by 2 bases and J by 3 bases, with 2 bases left in between. The germline gives CDR1 MNHNS, CDR2 SASEGT. CDR3 length: 11 residues. The CDR3 sequence is CASSENYEQYF. The CDR3 nucleotides read TGTGCCAGCAGTGAAAACTACGAGCAGTACTTC.

The CDR3 here is CASSEVDGSNSPLHF. The CDR3 nucleotides are TGTGCCAGCAGTGAAGTAGATGGGAGTAATTCACCCCTCCACTTT. The V and J genes are TRBV6-1 and TRBJ1-6; the D is unclear. This CDR3 has 15 residues. CDR1 MNHNS and CDR2 SASEGT come from the germline V gene. V lost 1 base and J lost 6, with 10 bases in between.

This sequence joins TRBV6-5 and TRBJ2-6; a possible D gene is TRBD1 (5 bases). The CDR3 contains 15 residues. The V gene lost 7 bases and the J gene lost 1 base, with 11 bases spanning the gap. CDR1 MNHEY and CDR2 SVGAGI come from the germline V gene. The CDR3 DNA reads as TGTGCCAGCACTCCGACAGAGTCTGGGGCCAACGTCCTGACTTTC. Amino acid sequence: CASTPTESGANVLTF.

The genes are TRBV19 and TRBJ2-1, with D uncertain. The V gene's germline CDR1 is LNHDA and CDR2 SQIVND (reference sequence). V lost 10 bases to trimming and J lost 0 bases, with 13 bases between them. This CDR3 region has 14 residues. As DNA, the CDR3 is TGTGCCACCCAATCTGGAGACTCCTACAATGAGCAGTTCTTC. This encodes CATQSGDSYNEQFF.

The genes are TRBV4-1 and TRBJ2-1; TRBD2 matches 8 bases. There are 13 residues in the CDR3. V lost 4 bases to trimming and J lost 13 bases; unmatched junction nucleotides: 9. The V gene's germline CDR1 is MGHRA and CDR2 YSYEKL. CDR3 amino acids: CASSPTERGLQFF. The CDR3 DNA sequence: TGCGCCAGCAGCCCAACCGAGCGGGGGCTACAGTTCTTC.

This chain joins TRBV5-6 and TRBJ2-3, with 11 bases identical to TRBD2. The germline V gene encodes CDR1 SGHDT and CDR2 YYEEEE. Trimming at V came to 2 bases and at J to 3 bases, leaving 2 bases not matched to a gene. The CDR3 has 15 residues. CDR3 DNA: TGTGCCAGCAGCTTTAGCGGGAGGGGGACAGATACGCAGTATTTT. It yields the protein CASSFSGRGTDTQYF.

Here the CDR3 DNA reads TGTGCCAGCAGTTACGGAAACAGGGGACGAAATGAAAAACTGTTTTTT. This translates into CASSYGNRGRNEKLFF. This sequence joins TRBV6-5 and TRBJ1-4; TRBD1 agrees at 7 bases. J was trimmed by 5 bases and V by 2 bases; bases with no gene match: 8. CDR1 MNHEY and CDR2 SVGAGI come from the germline V gene. CDR3 size: 16 residues.

This clone was recorded only once. The chain couples TRBV9 to TRBJ1-1, with a tentative D call TRBD1 (5 bases). The CDR3 is 16 amino acids. The germline V and J ends were trimmed by 6 bases and 5 bases, with 23 bases remaining between them. CDR1 and CDR2 from the germline V gene are SGDLS and YYNGEE. CDR3 sequence reads: CASNVGAGLGETEAFF. CDR3 nucleotide sequence: TGTGCCAGCAACGTTGGAGCGGGGTTAGGGGAGACTGAAGCTTTCTTT. The full variable domain, in which reference TRBV9 and TRBJ1-1 provide the parts outside the CDR3, is DSGVTQTPKHLITATGQRVTLRCSPRSGDLSVYWYQQSLDQGLQFLIQYYNGEERAKGNILERFSAQQFPDLHSELNLSSLELGDSALYFCASNVGAGLGETEAFFGQGTRLTVV.

The genes are TRBV5-1 and TRBJ2-7; 11 bases fit TRBD1. The length of the CDR3 is 15 residues. Germline V lookup: CDR1 SGHRS, CDR2 YFSETQ. With 6 bases clipped from V and 3 bases from J, the junction kept 8 bases outside the gene matches. For the CDR3, the DNA is TGCGCCAGCACTCAGCTAGGGACAGGGGGCTACGAGCAGTACTTC. Protein product: CASTQLGTGGYEQYF.

This clone was counted only a few times. The rearrangement links TRBV5-4 to TRBJ2-7, with 11 bases that match TRBD1. J was trimmed by 7 bases and V by 4 bases; bases with no gene match: 10. The germline CDR1 and CDR2 sequences are SGHNT and YYREEE (reference sequence). This CDR3 comprises 15 residues. The CDR3 coding sequence is TGTGCCAGCAGCCCCACAGGGACAGGGGGTCGTGAGCAGTACTTC. The encoded protein is CASSPTGTGGREQYF. Based on the CDR3 plus reference TRBV5-4 and TRBJ2-7, the full variable domain is ETGVTQSPTHLIKTRGQQVTLRCSSQSGHNTVSWYQQALGQGPQFIFQYYREEENGRGNFPPRFSGLQFPNYSSELNVNALELDDSALYLCASSPTGTGGREQYFGPGTRLTVT.

The chain joins TRBV27 to TRBJ1-1, with 9 bases matching TRBD1. With V trimmed by 6 bases and J by 3 bases, 5 bases remained unmatched. Germline-derived CDR1 and CDR2 are MNHEY and SMNVEV (reference sequence). This CDR3 is 14 amino acids long. CDR3 region: CASSLQGADTEAFF. CDR3 coding DNA: TGTGCCAGCAGCCTACAGGGGGCGGACACTGAAGCTTTCTTT.

The CDR3: CATTWGGRRYGYTF. In nucleotides, the CDR3 is TGTGCCACCACGTGGGGGGGGCGACGATATGGCTACACCTTC. J is TRBJ1-2 and V is TRBV11-2; possible D gene TRBD1, 6 bases. Trimming removed 10 bases at V and 5 bases at J, with 20 bases between. Germline-derived CDR1 and CDR2 are SGHAT and FQNNGV. The length of the CDR3 is 14 residues.

The CDR3 is CASSSRLYEETQYF. As DNA, the CDR3 is TGTGCCAGCAGCTCCCGACTGTATGAGGAGACCCAGTACTTC. The chain couples TRBV7-9 to TRBJ2-5; D unresolved. Looked up from germline, CDR1 is SEHNR and CDR2 is FQNEAQ (reference sequence). Trimming shortened V by 4 bases and J by 5 bases, and 14 bases separated the two germline ends. This CDR3 has 14 residues.

The CDR3 bases are TGTGCCAGCAGTTACGGAAGTCCGGGAAACTATGGCTACACCTTC. Translating it yields CASSYGSPGNYGYTF. The chain recombines TRBV6-6 with TRBJ1-2, with D hard to call. The germline CDR1 and CDR2 sequences are MNHNY and SVGAGI (reference sequence). This CDR3 contains 15 residues. Deletions cut 2 bases from V and 2 bases from J, with 12 bases between.